This TCR beta chain is from a study of T cells expressing NK-cell markers. Study-wide background: The TCR beta repertoires were obtained from sorted CD3+CD56+NKG2C+, CD3+CD56+NKG2C- and CD3+CD56-NKG2C+ T cells.

The CDR3 is made up of 16 amino acids. Germline CDR1 reads MNHEY; CDR2 reads SMNVEV (reference sequence). TCRdb re-called the 5' RACE reads, yielding one record per CDR3 amino acid sequence without DNA. The table counts 450,000 to 600,000 distinct CDR3 sequences; about 3.6% lies in the top ten. The rearrangement joins TRBV27 to TRBJ1-5. The receptor was isolated from a man younger than 30 in good health. Sequenced material: blood T cells: a sorted CD56 or NKG2C T cell subset, CD4+ or CD8+ T cells, or bulk PBMC T cells (not recorded which). The CDR3 sequence is CASSLSYSGHNQPQHF.